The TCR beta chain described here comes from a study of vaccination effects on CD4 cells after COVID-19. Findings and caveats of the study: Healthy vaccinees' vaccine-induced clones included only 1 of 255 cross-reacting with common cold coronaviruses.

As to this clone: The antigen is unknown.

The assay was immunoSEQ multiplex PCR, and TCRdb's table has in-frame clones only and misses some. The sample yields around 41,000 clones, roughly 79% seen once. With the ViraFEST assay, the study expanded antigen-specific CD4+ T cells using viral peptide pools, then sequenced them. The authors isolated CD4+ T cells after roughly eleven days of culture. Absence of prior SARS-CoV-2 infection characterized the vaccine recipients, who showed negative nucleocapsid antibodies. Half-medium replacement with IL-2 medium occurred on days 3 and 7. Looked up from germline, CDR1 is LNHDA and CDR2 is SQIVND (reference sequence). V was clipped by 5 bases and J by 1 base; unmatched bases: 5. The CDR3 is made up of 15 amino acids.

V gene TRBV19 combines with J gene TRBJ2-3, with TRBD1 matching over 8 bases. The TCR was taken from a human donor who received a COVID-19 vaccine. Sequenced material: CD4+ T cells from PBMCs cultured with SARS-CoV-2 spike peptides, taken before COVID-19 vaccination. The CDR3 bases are TGTGCCAGTAGTCCCGCGACAGGGGGCACAGATACGCAGTATTTT. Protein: CASSPATGGTDTQYF.